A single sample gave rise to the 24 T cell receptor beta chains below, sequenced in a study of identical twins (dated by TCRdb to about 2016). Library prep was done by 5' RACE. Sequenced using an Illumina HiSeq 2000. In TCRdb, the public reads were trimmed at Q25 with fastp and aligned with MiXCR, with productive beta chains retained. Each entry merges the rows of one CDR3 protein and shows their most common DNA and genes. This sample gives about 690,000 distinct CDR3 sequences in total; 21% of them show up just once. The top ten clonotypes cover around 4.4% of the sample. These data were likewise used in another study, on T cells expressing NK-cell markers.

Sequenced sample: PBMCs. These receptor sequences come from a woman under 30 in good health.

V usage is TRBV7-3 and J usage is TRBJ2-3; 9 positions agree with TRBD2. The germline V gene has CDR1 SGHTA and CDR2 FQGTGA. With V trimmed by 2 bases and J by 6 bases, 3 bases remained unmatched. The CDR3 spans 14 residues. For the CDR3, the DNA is TGTGCCAGCAGCTTACGCGGGGGGGAGGATACGCAGTATTTT. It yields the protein CASSLRGGEDTQYF.

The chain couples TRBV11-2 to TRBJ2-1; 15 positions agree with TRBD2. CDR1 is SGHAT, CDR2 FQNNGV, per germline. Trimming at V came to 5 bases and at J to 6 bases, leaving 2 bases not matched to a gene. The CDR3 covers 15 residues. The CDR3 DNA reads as TGTGCCAGCAGCCGGACTAGCGGGGGGGGCAATGAGCAGTTCTTC. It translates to CASSRTSGGGNEQFF.

As DNA, the CDR3 is TGTGCCAGCAGCGCCGGGACTAGCGTCACCGGGGAGCTGTTTTTT. It encodes CASSAGTSVTGELFF. V usage is TRBV9 and J usage is TRBJ2-2, with 10 bases that match TRBD2. V gave up 3 bases and J gave up 4 bases; unmatched junction bases: 3. The germline gives CDR1 SGDLS, CDR2 YYNGEE. The CDR3 totals 15 residues.

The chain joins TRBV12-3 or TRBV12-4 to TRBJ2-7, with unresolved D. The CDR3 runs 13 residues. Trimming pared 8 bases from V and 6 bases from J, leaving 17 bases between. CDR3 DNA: TGTGCCAGCTCGGGTCATCCCCCGGTCGAGCAGTACTTC. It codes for CASSGHPPVEQYF.

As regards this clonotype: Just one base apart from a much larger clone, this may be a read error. CDR3 coding DNA: TGTGCCAGCAGCCCCTCGTCACTAGTGGGAGGGCCCAATGAGCAGTTCTTC. Protein sequence: CASSPSSLVGGPNEQFF. The chain carries TRBV7-9 and TRBJ2-1, with 7 nucleotides matching TRBD2. Trimming removed 5 bases from V and 6 bases from J; junction bases left unmatched: 16. The CDR3 is 17 amino acids. CDR1 and CDR2 from the germline V gene are SEHNR and FQNEAQ (reference sequence).

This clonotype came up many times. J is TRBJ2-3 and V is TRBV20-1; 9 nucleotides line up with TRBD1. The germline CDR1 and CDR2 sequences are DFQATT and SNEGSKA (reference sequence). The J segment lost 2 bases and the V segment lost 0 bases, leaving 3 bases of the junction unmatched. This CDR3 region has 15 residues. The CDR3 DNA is TGCAGTGCTAGAGAGGGACAGGGATCCACAGATACGCAGTATTTT. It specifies CSAREGQGSTDTQYF.

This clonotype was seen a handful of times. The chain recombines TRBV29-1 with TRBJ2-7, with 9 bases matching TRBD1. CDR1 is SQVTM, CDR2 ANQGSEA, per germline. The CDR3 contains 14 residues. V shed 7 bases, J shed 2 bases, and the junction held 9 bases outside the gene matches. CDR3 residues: CSGVRTGVTYEQYF. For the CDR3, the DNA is TGCAGCGGGGTTCGGACAGGGGTGACCTACGAGCAGTACTTC.

The chain's CDR3 is CASTVLSGGTYEQYF. Written as DNA, the CDR3 is TGTGCCAGCACCGTGTTGTCGGGAGGGACCTACGAGCAGTACTTC. The chain uses TRBV12-3 or TRBV12-4 and TRBJ2-7; 8 positions match TRBD2. V gave up 7 bases and J gave up 2 bases; unmatched junction bases: 10. The CDR3 has 15 amino acids.

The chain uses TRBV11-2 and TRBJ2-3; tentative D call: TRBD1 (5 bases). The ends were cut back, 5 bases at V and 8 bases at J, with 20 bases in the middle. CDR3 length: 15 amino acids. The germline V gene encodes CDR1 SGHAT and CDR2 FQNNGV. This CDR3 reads CASSQDRTQIVTQYF. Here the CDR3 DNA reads TGTGCCAGCAGCCAAGACAGAACCCAGATTGTTACGCAGTATTTT. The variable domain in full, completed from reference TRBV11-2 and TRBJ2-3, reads EAGVAQSPRYKIIEKRQSVAFWCNPISGHATLYWYQQILGQGPKLLIQFQNNGVVDDSQLPKDRFSAERLKGVDSTLKIQPAKLEDSAVYLCASSQDRTQIVTQYFGPGTRLTVL.

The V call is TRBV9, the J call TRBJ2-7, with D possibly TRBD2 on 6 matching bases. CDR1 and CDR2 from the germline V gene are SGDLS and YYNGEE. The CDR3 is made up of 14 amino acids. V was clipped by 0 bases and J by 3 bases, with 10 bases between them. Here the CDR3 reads CASSVGGNDYEQYF. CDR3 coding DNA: TGTGCCAGCAGCGTAGGCGGGAATGACTACGAGCAGTACTTC. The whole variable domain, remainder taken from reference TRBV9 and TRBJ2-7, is DSGVTQTPKHLITATGQRVTLRCSPRSGDLSVYWYQQSLDQGLQFLIQYYNGEERAKGNILERFSAQQFPDLHSELNLSSLELGDSALYFCASSVGGNDYEQYFGPGTRLTVT.

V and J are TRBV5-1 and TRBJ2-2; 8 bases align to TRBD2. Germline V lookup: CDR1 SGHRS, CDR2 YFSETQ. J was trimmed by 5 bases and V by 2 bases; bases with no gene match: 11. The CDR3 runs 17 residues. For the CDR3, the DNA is TGCGCCAGCAGCTTCAGGTCGGCGGGAGGTGGTACCGGGGAGCTGTTTTTT. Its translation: CASSFRSAGGGTGELFF.

The CDR3 spells CASSQAHRDYSYEQYF. CDR3 in DNA: TGCGCCAGCAGCCAAGCCCACCGGGACTACTCCTACGAGCAGTACTTC. The V and J genes are TRBV4-3 and TRBJ2-7; 7 bases match TRBD2. Germline CDR1 is LGHNA and CDR2 is YSLEER. The CDR3 has 16 residues. The junction had 6 bases not matched to a gene; V was cut back by 1 base and J by 0 bases.

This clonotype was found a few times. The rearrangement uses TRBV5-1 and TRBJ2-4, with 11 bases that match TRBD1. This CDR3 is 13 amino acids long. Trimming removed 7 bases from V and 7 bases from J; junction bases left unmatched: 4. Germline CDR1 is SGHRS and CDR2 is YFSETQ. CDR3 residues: CASAGTGGNIQYF. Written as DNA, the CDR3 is TGCGCCAGCGCCGGGACAGGGGGGAACATTCAGTACTTC.

For the CDR3, the DNA is TGCAGCGTCCCCGGGGTGAGAGGGGAAGGAGATACGCAGTATTTT. Amino acids: CSVPGVRGEGDTQYF. This chain connects TRBV29-1 to TRBJ2-3; D might be TRBD1 or TRBD2, each matching 5 bases. CDR3 size: 15 residues. Trimming stripped 6 bases from V and 5 bases from J, with 21 bases between. Germline CDR1 is SQVTM and CDR2 is ANQGSEA.

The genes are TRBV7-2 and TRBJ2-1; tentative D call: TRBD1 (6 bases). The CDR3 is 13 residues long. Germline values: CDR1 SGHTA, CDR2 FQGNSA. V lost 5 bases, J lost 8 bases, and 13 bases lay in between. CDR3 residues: CASSPFRGDEQFF. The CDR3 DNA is TGTGCCAGCAGCCCTTTCAGGGGAGATGAGCAGTTCTTC.

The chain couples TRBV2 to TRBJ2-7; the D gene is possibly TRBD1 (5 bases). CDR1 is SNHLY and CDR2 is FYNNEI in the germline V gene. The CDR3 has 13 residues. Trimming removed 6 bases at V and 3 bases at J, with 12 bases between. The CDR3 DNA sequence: TGTGCCAGCAGGGTCACAGGAAACTACGAGCAGTACTTC. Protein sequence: CASRVTGNYEQYF.

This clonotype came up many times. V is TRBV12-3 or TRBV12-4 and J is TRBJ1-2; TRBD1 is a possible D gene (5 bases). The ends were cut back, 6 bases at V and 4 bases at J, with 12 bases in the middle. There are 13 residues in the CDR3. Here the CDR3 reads CASSSRESYGYTF. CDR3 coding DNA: TGTGCCAGCAGCAGCAGGGAATCCTATGGCTACACCTTC.

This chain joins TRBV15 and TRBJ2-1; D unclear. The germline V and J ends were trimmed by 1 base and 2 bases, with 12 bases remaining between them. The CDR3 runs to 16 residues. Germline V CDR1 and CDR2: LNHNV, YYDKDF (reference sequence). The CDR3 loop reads CATSRAPLGTYNEQFF. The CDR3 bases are TGTGCCACCAGCAGAGCTCCCCTTGGAACCTACAATGAGCAGTTCTTC.

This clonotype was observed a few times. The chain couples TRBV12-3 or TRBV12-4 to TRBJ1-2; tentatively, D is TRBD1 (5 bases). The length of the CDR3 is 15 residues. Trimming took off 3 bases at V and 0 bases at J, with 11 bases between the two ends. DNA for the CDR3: TGTGCCAGCAGTTTCGCAGGGCTCTCTAACTATGGCTACACCTTC. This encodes CASSFAGLSNYGYTF.

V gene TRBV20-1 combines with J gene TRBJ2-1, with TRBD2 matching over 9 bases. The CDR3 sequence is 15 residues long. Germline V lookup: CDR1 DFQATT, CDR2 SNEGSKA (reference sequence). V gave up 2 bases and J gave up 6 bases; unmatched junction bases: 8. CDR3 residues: CSARFGLAGSNEQFF. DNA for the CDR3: TGCAGTGCTAGATTCGGCCTAGCGGGGTCCAATGAGCAGTTCTTC.

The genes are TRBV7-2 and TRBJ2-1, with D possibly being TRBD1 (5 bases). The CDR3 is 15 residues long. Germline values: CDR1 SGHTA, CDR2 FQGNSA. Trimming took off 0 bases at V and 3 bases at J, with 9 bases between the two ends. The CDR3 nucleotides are TGTGCCAGCAGCTTAGCTGGGGCCCTCTACAATGAGCAGTTCTTC. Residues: CASSLAGALYNEQFF.

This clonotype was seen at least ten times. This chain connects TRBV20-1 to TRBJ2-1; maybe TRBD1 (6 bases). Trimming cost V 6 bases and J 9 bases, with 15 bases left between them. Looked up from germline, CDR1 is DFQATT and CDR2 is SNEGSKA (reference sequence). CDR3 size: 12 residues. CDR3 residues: CSAPQGISEQFF. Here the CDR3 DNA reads TGCAGTGCCCCCCAGGGGATCAGTGAGCAGTTCTTC.

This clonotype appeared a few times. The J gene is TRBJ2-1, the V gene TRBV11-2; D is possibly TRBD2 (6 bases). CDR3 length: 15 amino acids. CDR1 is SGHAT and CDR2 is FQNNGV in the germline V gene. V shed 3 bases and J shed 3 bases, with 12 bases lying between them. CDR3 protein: CASSFEWRDYNEQFF. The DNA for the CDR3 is TGTGCCAGCAGCTTCGAATGGCGGGACTACAATGAGCAGTTCTTC.

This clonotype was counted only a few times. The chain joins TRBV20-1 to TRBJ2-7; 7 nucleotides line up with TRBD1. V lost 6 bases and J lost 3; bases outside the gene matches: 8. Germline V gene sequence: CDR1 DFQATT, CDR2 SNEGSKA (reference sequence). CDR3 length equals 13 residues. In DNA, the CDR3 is TGCAGTGCCGCCGGGACAGCGGACTACGAGCAGTACTTC. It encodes CSAAGTADYEQYF.